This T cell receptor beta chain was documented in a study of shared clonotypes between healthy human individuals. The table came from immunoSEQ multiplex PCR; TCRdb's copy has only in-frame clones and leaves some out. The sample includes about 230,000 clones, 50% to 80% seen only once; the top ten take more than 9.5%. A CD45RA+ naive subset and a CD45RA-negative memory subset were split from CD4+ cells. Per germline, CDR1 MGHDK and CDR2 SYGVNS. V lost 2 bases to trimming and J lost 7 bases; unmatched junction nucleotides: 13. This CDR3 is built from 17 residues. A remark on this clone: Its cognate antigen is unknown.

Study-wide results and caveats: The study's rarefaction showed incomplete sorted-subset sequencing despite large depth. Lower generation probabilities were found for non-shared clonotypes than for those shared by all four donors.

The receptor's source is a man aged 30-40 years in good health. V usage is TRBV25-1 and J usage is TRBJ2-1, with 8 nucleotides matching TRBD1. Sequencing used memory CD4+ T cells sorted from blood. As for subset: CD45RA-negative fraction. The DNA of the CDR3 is TGTGCCAGCAGTGAAGGTTTTGGGCCAGGGGGCAGAAATGAGCAGTTCTTC. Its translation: CASSEGFGPGGRNEQFF.